Each of the 9 T cell receptor beta chains below was sequenced from the same sample in a study of somatic mutations in cytotoxic T cells in rheumatoid arthritis. TCRdb's copy holds only in-frame clones and misses some; the assay was immunoSEQ multiplex PCR. The data contain 20,000 or so clones, about 81% of them singletons. Sequences were obtained from CD8+ T cells sorted from blood. The receptors here all came from an adult with rheumatoid arthritis.

This rearrangement joins TRBV7-9 to TRBJ2-3; 8 bases map to TRBD1. The ends lost 8 bases at V and 2 bases at J; junction bases unmatched: 6. This CDR3 is built from 14 residues. CDR1 SEHNR and CDR2 FQNEAQ come from the germline V gene (reference sequence). CDR3 DNA sequence: TGTGCCAGCGCGGGACAGGTCTACACAGATACGCAGTATTTT. Protein sequence: CASAGQVYTDTQYF.

This clone has only one observation. The rearrangement joins TRBV19 to TRBJ1-5; possibly TRBD1 for D (5 bases). The V gene's germline CDR1 is LNHDA and CDR2 SQIVND (reference sequence). The CDR3 extends over 14 amino acids. Trimming removed 0 bases at V and 8 bases at J, with 11 bases between. CDR3 DNA: TGTGCCAGTAGTATAGATCAGGGAGGTGAGCCCCAGCATTTT. It yields the protein CASSIDQGGEPQHF.

The chain recombines TRBV9 with TRBJ2-2, with 10 bases matching TRBD2. The V and J ends lost 3 bases and 1 base, in that order; junction bases with no gene match: 3. In germline, CDR1 is SGDLS, CDR2 YYNGEE. CDR3 length: 16 residues. DNA of the CDR3: TGTGCCAGCAGCGCTAGCGGGGGATTGAACACCGGGGAGCTGTTTTTT. Translation gives CASSASGGLNTGELFF.

This clone appeared once. The V and J genes are TRBV4-3 and TRBJ2-7; possible D gene TRBD2, 6 bases. CDR1 and CDR2 from the germline V gene are LGHNA and YSLEER. The CDR3 length is 15 residues. With 1 base removed from V and 2 bases from J, the gap between germline ends came to 12 bases. The CDR3 nucleotides are TGCGCCAGCAGCCAAGGCCGACTAGGGCCCTACGAGCAGTACTTC. As protein: CASSQGRLGPYEQYF.

As regards this clone: A junction end diverges from the germline sequence, so it may reflect a read error. Other DNA variants within this sample encode the same CDR3. The chain uses TRBV9 and TRBJ1-5; D possibly corresponds to TRBD1 (6 bases). CDR3 length: 14 amino acids. CDR1 is SGDLS, CDR2 YYNGEE, per germline. The CDR3 region is CASSSGVGNQPQHF. As DNA, the CDR3 is TGTGCCAGCAGCTCAGGGGTGGGCAACCAGCCCCAGCATTTT. The whole variable domain, filled in from reference TRBV9 and TRBJ1-5, reads DSGVTQTPKHLITATGQRVTLRCSPRSGDLSVYWYQQSLDQGLQFLIQYYNGEERAKGNILERFSAQQFPDLHSELNLSSLELGDSALYFCASSSGVGNQPQHFGDGTRLSIL.

The chain carries TRBV7-6 and TRBJ1-3; D may be TRBD1 (6 bases). The CDR3 loop spans 14 amino acids. Germline CDR1 SGHVS, CDR2 FNYEAQ. Trimming took 5 bases from V and 0 from J, leaving 8 bases between them. DNA for the CDR3: TGTGCCAGCAGCCAGACAGGCTCTGGAAACACCATATATTTT. Its protein product is CASSQTGSGNTIYF. The full variable domain, rest sourced from reference TRBV7-6 and TRBJ1-3, is GAGVSQSPRYKVTKRGQDVALRCDPISGHVSLYWYRQALGQGPEFLTYFNYEAQQDKSGLPNDRFSAERPEGSISTLTIQRTEQRDSAMYRCASSQTGSGNTIYFGEGSWLTVV.

The sample holds a few counts of this clone. This chain connects TRBV2 to TRBJ1-1; possibly TRBD1 for D (5 bases). CDR3 size: 13 residues. Trimming cost V 5 bases and J 1 base, with 8 bases left between them. Per the germline V gene, CDR1 is SNHLY and CDR2 is FYNNEI. CDR3: CASSKQENTEAFF. DNA of the CDR3: TGTGCCAGCAGTAAACAGGAGAACACTGAAGCTTTCTTT. The full variable domain, in which reference TRBV2 and TRBJ1-1 provide the parts outside the CDR3, is EPEVTQTPSHQVTQMGQEVILRCVPISNHLYFYWYRQILGQKVEFLVSFYNNEISEKSEIFDDQFSVERPDGSNFTLKIRSTKLEDSAMYFCASSKQENTEAFFGQGTRLTVV.

The rearrangement joins TRBV19 to TRBJ2-1; perhaps TRBD1 as D (6 bases). V dropped 5 bases and J dropped 5 bases, with 10 bases sitting between them. The CDR3 extends over 13 amino acids. Per germline, CDR1 LNHDA and CDR2 SQIVND (reference sequence). The DNA of the CDR3 is TGTGCCAGTAGTTGGGACACTAACAATGAGCAGTTCTTC. It is translated as CASSWDTNNEQFF.

The rearrangement joins TRBV19 to TRBJ2-1; D remains ambiguous. Between the trimmed V and J ends, which lost 1 base and 2 bases, there was a span of 3 bases. The CDR3 contains 13 residues. Looked up from germline, CDR1 is LNHDA and CDR2 is SQIVND (reference sequence). CDR3 coding DNA: TGTGCCAGTAGTATAGGTACCTACAATGAGCAGTTCTTC. This sequence encodes CASSIGTYNEQFF.